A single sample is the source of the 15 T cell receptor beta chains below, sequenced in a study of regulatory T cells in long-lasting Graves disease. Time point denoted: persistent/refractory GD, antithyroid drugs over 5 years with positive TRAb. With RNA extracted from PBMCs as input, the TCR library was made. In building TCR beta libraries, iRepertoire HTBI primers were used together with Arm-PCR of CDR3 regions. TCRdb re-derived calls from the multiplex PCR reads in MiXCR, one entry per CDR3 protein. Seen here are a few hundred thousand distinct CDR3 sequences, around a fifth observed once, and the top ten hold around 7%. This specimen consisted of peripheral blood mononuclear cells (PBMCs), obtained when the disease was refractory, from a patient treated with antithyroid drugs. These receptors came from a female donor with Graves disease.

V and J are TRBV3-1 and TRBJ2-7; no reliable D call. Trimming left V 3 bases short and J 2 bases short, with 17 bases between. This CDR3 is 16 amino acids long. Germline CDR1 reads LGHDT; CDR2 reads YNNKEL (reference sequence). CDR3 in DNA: TGTGCCAGCAGCCAGTCAAAAAGTTGGGGTACCTACGAGCAGTACTTC. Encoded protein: CASSQSKSWGTYEQYF.

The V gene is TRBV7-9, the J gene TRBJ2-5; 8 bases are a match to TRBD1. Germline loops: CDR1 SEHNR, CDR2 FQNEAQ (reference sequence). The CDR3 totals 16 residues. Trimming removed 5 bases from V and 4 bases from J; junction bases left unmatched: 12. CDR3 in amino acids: CASSTTDRGSRETQYF. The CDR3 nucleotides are TGTGCCAGCAGCACCACTGACAGGGGAAGCCGAGAGACCCAGTACTTC.

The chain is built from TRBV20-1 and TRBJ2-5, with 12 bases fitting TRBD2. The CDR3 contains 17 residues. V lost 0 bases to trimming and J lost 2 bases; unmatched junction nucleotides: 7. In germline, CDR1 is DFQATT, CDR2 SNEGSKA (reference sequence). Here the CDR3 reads CSARDPLAGGLQETQYF. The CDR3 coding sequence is TGCAGTGCTAGAGACCCCCTAGCGGGGGGGTTACAAGAGACCCAGTACTTC.

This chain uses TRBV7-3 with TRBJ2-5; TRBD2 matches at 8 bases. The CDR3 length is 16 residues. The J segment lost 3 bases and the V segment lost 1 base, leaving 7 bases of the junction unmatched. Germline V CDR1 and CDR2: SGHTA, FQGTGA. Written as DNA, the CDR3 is TGTGCCAGCAGCTTAAATGGCGGGAGGAATAAAGAGACCCAGTACTTC. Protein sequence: CASSLNGGRNKETQYF.

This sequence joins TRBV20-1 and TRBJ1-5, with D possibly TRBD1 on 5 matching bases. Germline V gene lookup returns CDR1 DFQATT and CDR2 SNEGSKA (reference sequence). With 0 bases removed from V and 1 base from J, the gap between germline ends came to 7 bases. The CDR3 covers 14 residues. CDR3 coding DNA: TGCAGTGCTAGAGACGGGGGGAGCAATCAGCCCCAGCATTTT. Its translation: CSARDGGSNQPQHF.

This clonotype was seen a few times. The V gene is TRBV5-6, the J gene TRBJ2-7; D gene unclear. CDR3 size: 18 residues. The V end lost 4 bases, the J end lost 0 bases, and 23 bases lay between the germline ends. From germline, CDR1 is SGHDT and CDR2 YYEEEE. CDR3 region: CASSPTDTDPSSSYEQYF. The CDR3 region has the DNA TGTGCCAGCAGCCCCACAGACACGGACCCCTCGAGCTCCTACGAGCAGTACTTC.

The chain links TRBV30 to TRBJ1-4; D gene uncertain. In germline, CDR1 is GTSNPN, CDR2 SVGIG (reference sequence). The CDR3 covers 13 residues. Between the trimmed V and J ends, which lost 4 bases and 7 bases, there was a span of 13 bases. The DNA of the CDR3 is TGTGCCTGGATTCGTTCACCGGGTGAAAAACTGTTTTTT. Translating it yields CAWIRSPGEKLFF.

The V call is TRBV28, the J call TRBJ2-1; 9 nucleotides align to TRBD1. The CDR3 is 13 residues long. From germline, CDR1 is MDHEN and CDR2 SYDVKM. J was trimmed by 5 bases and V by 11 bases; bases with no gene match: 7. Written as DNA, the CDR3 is TGTGCCTCCCAGGACAGGGGCCACAATGAGCAGTTCTTC. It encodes CASQDRGHNEQFF. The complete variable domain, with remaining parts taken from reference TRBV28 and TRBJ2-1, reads DVKVTQSSRYLVKRTGEKVFLECVQDMDHENMFWYRQDPGLGLRLIYFSYDVKMKEKGDIPEGYSVSREKKERFSLILESASTNQTSMYLCASQDRGHNEQFFGPGTRLTVL.

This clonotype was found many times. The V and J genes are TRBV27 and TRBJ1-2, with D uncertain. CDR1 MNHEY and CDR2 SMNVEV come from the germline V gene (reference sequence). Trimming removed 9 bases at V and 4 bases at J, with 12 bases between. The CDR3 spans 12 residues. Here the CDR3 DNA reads TGTGCCAGTAGTGGCTTCCCCTATGGCTACACCTTC. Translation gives CASSGFPYGYTF.

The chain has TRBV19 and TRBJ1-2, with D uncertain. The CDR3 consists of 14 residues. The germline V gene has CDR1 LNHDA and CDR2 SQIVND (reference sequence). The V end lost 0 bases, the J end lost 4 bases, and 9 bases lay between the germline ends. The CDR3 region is CASSIDEEFYGYTF. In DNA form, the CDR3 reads TGTGCCAGTAGTATAGATGAGGAGTTCTATGGCTACACCTTC.

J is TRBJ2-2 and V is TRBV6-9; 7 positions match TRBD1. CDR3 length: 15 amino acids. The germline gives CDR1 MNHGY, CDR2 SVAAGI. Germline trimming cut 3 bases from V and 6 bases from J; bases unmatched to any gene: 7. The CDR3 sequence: CASSYATGFAGELFF. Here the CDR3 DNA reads TGTGCCAGCAGTTACGCGACAGGGTTTGCCGGGGAGCTGTTTTTT.

As DNA, the CDR3 is TGTGCCAGCAGACTCCGGGCAGGTCCCTACGAGCAGTACTTC. This sequence encodes CASRLRAGPYEQYF. J is TRBJ2-7 and V is TRBV6-1; D not certain. This CDR3 has 14 residues. Germline V gene lookup returns CDR1 MNHNS and CDR2 SASEGT. The V gene lost 6 bases and the J gene lost 2 bases, with 14 bases spanning the gap.

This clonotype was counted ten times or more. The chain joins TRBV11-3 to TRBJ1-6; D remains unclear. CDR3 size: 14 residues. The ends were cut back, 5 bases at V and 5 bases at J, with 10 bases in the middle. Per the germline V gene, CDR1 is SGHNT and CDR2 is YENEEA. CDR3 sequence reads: CASSPSKHNSPLHF. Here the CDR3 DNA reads TGTGCCAGCAGCCCATCCAAGCATAATTCACCCCTCCACTTT. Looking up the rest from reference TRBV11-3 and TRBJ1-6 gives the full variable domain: EAGVVQSPRYKIIEKKQPVAFWCNPISGHNTLYWYLQNLGQGPELLIRYENEEAVDDSQLPKDRFSAERLKGVDSTLKIQPAELGDSAVYLCASSPSKHNSPLHFGNGTRLTVT.

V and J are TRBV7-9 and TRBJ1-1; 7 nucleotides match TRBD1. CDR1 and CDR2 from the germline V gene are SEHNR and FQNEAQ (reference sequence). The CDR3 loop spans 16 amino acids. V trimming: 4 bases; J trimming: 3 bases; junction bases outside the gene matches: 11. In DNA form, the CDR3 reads TGTGCCAGCAGCTCGAGCGAGGGTCAGGGGGACACTGAAGCTTTCTTT. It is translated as CASSSSEGQGDTEAFF.

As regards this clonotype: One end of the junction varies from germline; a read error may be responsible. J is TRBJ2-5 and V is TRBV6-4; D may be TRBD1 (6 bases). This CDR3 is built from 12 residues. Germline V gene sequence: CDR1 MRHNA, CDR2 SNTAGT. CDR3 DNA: TGTGCCACCACTGCGAGAAGACAGGTCGGTGCCTTC. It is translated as CATTARRQVGAF.